This TCR beta chain was observed in a study of cytomegalovirus exposure and HLA in healthy donors. Study details: Assignment to the Caucasian-associated ancestry cluster applied to around four fifths of the roughly 420 genotyped donors. Whole-study results and caveats: Information on immune exposure was restricted to one variable (CMV serostatus). In an earlier analysis, about 87% or about 30%: the productive usage of most TCR beta V segments. HLA restriction was apparent for most CMV-associated TCR beta chains in a later analysis.

The V end was cut by 0 bases, the J end by 1 base, with 10 bases between. Per the germline V gene, CDR1 is SGDLS and CDR2 is YYNGEE. The CDR3 is 15 residues long. Amplification used 60 Vbeta primers and 13 Jbeta primers. TCRdb keeps only in-frame clones here, not all; method: immunoSEQ multiplex PCR. The sample lists roughly 100,000 clones, about three quarters occurring once. As to this clone: The antigen is unknown.

The genes are TRBV9 and TRBJ1-1, with D uncertain. This clonotype originated in a woman aged 40-49 years in good health and CMV-seropositive. Material: PBMCs. The CDR3 loop is CASSVASLPNTEAFF. Here the CDR3 DNA reads TGTGCCAGCAGCGTAGCGAGCCTCCCGAACACTGAAGCTTTCTTT.